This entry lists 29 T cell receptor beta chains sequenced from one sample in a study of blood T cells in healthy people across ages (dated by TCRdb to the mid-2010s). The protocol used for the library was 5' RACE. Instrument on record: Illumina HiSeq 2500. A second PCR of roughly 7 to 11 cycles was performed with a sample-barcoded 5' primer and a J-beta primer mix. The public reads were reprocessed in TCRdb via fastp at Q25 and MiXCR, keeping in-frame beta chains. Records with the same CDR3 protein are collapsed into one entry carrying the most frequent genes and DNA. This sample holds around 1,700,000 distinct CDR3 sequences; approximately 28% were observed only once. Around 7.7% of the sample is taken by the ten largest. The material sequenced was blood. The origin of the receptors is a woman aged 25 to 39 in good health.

The CDR3 here is CSATTGSTEAFF. In nucleotides, the CDR3 is TGCAGTGCCACCACAGGGAGCACTGAAGCTTTCTTT. The chain employs TRBV20-1 and TRBJ1-1; possibly TRBD1 for D (6 bases). Per germline, CDR1 DFQATT and CDR2 SNEGSKA (reference sequence). V was pared by 6 bases and J by 4 bases, with 12 bases between. The CDR3 has 12 amino acids.

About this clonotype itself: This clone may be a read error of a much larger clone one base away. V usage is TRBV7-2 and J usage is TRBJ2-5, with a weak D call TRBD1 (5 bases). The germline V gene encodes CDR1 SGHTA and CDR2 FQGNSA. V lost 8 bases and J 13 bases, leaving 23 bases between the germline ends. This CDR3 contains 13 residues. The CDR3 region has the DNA TGTGCCAGCGGTTCTGCGGACAATCCTCCCACGTACTTC. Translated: CASGSADNPPTYF.

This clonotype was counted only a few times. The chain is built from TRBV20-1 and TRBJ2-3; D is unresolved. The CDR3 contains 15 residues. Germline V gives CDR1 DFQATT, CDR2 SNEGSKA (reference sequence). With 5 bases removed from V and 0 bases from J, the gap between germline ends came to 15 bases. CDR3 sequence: CSAPSAETSTDTQYF. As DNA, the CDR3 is TGCAGTGCTCCATCCGCTGAGACTAGCACAGATACGCAGTATTTT.

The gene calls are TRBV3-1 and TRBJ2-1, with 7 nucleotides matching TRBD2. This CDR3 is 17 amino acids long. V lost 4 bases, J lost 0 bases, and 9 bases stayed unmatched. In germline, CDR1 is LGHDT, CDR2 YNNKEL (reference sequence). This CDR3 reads CASSRSRAGSSYNEQFF. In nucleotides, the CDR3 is TGTGCCAGCAGCCGAAGTCGAGCGGGAAGCTCCTACAATGAGCAGTTCTTC.

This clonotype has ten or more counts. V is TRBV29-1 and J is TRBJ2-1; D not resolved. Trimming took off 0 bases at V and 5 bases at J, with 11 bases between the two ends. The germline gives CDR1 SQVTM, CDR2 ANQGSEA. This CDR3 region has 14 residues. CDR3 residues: CSVEDPRSDNEQFF. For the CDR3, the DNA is TGCAGCGTTGAAGATCCCAGGAGCGACAATGAGCAGTTCTTC.

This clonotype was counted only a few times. The CDR3: CASSLQTGVSSYEQYF. DNA for the CDR3: TGTGCCAGCAGCCTACAAACGGGAGTCTCGAGCTACGAGCAGTACTTC. J is TRBJ2-7 and V is TRBV14, with D possibly matching TRBD2 (6 bases). This CDR3 has 16 residues. Germline-derived CDR1 and CDR2 are SGHDN and FVKESK. The V gene lost 4 bases and the J gene lost 3 bases, with 19 bases spanning the gap.

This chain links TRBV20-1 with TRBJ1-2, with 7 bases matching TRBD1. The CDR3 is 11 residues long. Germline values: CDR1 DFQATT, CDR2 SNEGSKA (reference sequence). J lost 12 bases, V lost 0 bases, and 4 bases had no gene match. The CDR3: CSARETGVDTF. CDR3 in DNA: TGCAGTGCTAGAGAAACAGGGGTAGACACCTTC.

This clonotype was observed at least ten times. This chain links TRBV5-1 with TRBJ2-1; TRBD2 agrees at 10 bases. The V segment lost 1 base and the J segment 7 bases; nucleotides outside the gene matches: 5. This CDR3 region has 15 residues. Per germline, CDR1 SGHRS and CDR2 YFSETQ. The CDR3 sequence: CASSLWTSGMNEQFF. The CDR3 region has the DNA TGCGCCAGCAGCTTGTGGACTAGCGGCATGAATGAGCAGTTCTTC.

DNA for the CDR3: TGTGCCAGCAGCGTCCGGGGCCAAGGCTACACCTTC. Protein sequence: CASSVRGQGYTF. This rearrangement joins TRBV7-9 to TRBJ1-2; a weak D match, TRBD1 (5 bases). This CDR3 comprises 12 residues. The V gene lost 5 bases and the J gene lost 8 bases, with 12 bases spanning the gap. The germline V gene encodes CDR1 SEHNR and CDR2 FQNEAQ (reference sequence).

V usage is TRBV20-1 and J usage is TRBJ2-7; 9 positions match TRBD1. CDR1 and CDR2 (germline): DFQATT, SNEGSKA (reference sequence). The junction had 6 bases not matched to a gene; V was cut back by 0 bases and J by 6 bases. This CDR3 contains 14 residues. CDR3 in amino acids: CSARDWQDRGEQYF. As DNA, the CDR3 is TGCAGTGCTAGAGATTGGCAGGACAGGGGCGAGCAGTACTTC.

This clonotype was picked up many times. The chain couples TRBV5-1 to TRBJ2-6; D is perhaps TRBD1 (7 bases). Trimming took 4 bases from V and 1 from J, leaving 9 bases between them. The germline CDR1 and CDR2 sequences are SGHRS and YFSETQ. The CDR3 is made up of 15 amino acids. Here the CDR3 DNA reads TGCGCCAGCAGCGCAGGGGGGTCTGGGGCCAACGTCCTGACTTTC. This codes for CASSAGGSGANVLTF.

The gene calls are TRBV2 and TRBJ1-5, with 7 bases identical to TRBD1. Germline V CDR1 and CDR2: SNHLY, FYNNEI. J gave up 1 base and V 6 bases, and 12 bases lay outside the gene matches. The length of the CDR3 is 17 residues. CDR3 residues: CASSLEGQGGSNQPQHF. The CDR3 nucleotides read TGTGCCAGCAGCCTTGAGGGGCAGGGGGGAAGCAATCAGCCCCAGCATTTT.

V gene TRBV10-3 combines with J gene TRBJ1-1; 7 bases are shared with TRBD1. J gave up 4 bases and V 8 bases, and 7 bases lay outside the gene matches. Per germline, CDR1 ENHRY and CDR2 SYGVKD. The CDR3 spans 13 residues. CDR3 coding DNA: TGTGCCATCGGTGCAGGGGGAGTCACTGAAGCTTTCTTT. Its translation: CAIGAGGVTEAFF.

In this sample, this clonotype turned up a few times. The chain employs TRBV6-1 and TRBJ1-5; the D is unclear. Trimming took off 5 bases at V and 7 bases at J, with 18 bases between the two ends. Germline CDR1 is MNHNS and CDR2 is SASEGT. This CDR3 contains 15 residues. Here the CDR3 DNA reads TGTGCCAGCAGTCGGTCGGGCGGCGTACGGCAGCCCCAGCATTTT. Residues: CASSRSGGVRQPQHF.

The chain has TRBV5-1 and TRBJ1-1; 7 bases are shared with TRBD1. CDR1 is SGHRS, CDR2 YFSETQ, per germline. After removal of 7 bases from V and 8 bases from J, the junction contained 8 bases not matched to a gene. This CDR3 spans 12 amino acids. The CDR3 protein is CASLFAGGEAFF. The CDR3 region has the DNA TGCGCCAGCCTCTTTGCAGGGGGAGAAGCTTTCTTT.

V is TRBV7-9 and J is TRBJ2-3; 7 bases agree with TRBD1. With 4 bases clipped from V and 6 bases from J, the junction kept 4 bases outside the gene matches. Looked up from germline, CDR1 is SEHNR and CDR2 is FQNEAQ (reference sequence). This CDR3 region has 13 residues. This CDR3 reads CASSSRQGDTQYF. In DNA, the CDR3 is TGTGCCAGCAGCTCTAGACAGGGCGATACGCAGTATTTT.

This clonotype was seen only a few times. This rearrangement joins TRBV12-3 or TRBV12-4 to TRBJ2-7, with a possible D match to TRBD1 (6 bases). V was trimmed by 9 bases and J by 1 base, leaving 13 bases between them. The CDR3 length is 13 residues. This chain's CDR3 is CASKYRASYEQYF. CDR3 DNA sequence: TGTGCCAGTAAGTACAGGGCGTCCTACGAGCAGTACTTC.

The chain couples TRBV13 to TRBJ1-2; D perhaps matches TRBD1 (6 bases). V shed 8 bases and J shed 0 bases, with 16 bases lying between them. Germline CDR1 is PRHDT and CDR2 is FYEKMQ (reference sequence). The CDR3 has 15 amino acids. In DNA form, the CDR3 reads TGTGCCAGCGGCCAGAGGGGGTCGGCTAACTATGGCTACACCTTC. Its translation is CASGQRGSANYGYTF.

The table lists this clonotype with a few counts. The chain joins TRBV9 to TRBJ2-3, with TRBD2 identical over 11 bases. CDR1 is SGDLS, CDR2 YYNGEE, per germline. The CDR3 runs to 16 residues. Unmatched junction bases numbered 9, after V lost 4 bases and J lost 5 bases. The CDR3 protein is CASSIRLAGSLDTQYF. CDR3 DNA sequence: TGTGCCAGCAGCATAAGACTAGCGGGAAGTCTAGATACGCAGTATTTT. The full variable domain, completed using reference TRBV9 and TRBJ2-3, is DSGVTQTPKHLITATGQRVTLRCSPRSGDLSVYWYQQSLDQGLQFLIQYYNGEERAKGNILERFSAQQFPDLHSELNLSSLELGDSALYFCASSIRLAGSLDTQYFGPGTRLTVL.

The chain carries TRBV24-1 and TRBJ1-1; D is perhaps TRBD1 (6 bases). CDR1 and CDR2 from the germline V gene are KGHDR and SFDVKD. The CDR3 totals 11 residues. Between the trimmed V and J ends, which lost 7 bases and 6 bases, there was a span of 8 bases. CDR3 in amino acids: CATRTGSEAFF. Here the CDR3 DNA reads TGTGCCACCAGAACAGGGTCTGAAGCTTTCTTT.

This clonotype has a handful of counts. CDR3 DNA: TGCAGTGCTAGAGGCCCCCAGGCAGCATACTATGGCTACACCTTC. It is translated as CSARGPQAAYYGYTF. The rearrangement uses TRBV20-1 and TRBJ1-2; D is unresolved. V was clipped by 1 base and J by 3 bases, with 15 bases between them. The CDR3 sequence is 15 residues long. Germline V gene data show CDR1 as DFQATT and CDR2 as SNEGSKA (reference sequence).

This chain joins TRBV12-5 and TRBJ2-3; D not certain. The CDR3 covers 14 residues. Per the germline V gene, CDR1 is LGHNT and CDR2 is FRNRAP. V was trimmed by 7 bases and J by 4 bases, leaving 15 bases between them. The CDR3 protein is CASALSQLPDTQYF. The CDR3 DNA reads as TGTGCTAGTGCTCTTTCCCAGTTACCAGATACGCAGTATTTT.

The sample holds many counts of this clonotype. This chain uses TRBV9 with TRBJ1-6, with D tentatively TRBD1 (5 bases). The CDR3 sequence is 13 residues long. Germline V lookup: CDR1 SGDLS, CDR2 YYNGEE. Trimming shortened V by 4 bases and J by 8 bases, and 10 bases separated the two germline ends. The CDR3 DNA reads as TGTGCCAGCAGCCTGCAGGGTTATTCACCCCTCCACTTT. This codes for CASSLQGYSPLHF.

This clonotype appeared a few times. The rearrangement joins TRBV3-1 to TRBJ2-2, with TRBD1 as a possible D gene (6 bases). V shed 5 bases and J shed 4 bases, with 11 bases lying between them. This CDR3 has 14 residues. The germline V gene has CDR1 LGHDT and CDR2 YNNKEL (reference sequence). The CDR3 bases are TGTGCCAGCAGCAATACAGGGTTCACCGGGGAGCTGTTTTTT. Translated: CASSNTGFTGELFF.

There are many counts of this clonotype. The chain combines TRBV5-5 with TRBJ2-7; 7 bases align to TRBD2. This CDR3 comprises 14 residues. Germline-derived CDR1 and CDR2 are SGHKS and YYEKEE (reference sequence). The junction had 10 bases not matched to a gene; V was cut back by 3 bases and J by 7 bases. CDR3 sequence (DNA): TGTGCCAGCAGCTCGCAGGCGGGAGCGGGGGAGCAGTACTTC. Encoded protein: CASSSQAGAGEQYF.

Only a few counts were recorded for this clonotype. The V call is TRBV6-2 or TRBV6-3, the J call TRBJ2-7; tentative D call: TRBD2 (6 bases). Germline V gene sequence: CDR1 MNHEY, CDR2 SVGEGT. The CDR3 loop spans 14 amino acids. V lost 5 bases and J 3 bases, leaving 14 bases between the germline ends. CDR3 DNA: TGTGCCAGCAGTCACCCGGGACTGGACTACGAGCAGTACTTC. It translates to CASSHPGLDYEQYF.

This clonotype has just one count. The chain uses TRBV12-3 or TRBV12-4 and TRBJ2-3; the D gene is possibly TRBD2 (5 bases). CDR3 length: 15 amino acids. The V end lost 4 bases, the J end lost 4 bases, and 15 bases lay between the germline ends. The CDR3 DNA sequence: TGTGCCAGCAGTTCTAGCAGCGTGAGCGCAGATACGCAGTATTTT. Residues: CASSSSSVSADTQYF.

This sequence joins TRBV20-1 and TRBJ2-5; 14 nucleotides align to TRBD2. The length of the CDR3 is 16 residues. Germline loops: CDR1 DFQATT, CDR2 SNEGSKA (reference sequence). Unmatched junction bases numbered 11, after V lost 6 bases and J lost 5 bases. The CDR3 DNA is TGCAGTGCGGTTGAGGGACTAGCGGGAGTCTATGAGACCCAGTACTTC. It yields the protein CSAVEGLAGVYETQYF.

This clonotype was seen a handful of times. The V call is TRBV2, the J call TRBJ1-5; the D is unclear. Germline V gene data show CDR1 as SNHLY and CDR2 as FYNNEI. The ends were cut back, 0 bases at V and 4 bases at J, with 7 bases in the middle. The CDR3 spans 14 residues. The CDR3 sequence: CASSEASGNQPQHF. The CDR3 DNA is TGTGCCAGCAGTGAAGCGTCCGGGAATCAGCCCCAGCATTTT.